The 28 T cell receptor beta chains presented below share a single source sample, sequenced in a study of blood T cell repertoires in COVID-19. The data were produced by immunoSEQ multiplex PCR, yet TCRdb's version contains in-frame clones alone and is incomplete. The table includes about 480,000 clones, roughly 90% detected once. The material sequenced was PBMCs or T cells enriched from blood (not recorded which). The receptors derive from a middle-aged woman who had recovered from COVID-19.

V usage is TRBV6-8 and J usage is TRBJ2-7; D is undetermined. The V end lost 0 bases, the J end lost 0 bases, and 9 bases lay between the germline ends. The CDR3 spans 15 residues. The germline V gene encodes CDR1 MNHGY and CDR2 SAAAGT. The CDR3 nucleotides are TGTGCCAGCAGTTACTCTTACATACGCTCCTACGAGCAGTACTTC. Amino acids: CASSYSYIRSYEQYF.

The gene calls are TRBV5-1 and TRBJ2-1; 7 bases fit TRBD2. J lost 3 bases, V lost 0 bases, and 3 bases had no gene match. This CDR3 spans 15 amino acids. The germline gives CDR1 SGHRS, CDR2 YFSETQ. The DNA for the CDR3 is TGCGCCAGCAGCTTGGAAAGCGGGATCTACAATGAGCAGTTCTTC. Amino acid sequence: CASSLESGIYNEQFF.

This clone has more than one count but fewer than ten. The CDR3 sequence: CASTTLGTVTSRIEKLFF. CDR3 in DNA: TGTGCCAGCACAACCCTCGGGACAGTTACCTCGAGAATCGAAAAACTGTTTTTT. This chain connects TRBV7-9 to TRBJ1-4; 7 positions agree with TRBD1. CDR1 is SEHNR and CDR2 is FQNEAQ in the germline V gene (reference sequence). This CDR3 is 18 amino acids long. J lost 8 bases, V lost 7 bases, and 22 bases had no gene match.

About this clone: Other DNA sequences in this specimen translate into the identical CDR3. This chain links TRBV27 with TRBJ2-3, with TRBD2 identical over 10 bases. Trimming cost V 2 bases and J 1 base; bases outside gene matches: 3. The germline V gene encodes CDR1 MNHEY and CDR2 SMNVEV (reference sequence). CDR3 length equals 16 residues. CDR3 sequence: CASSLLLAGGTDTQYF. The CDR3 coding sequence is TGTGCCAGCAGTTTACTGCTAGCGGGAGGCACAGATACGCAGTATTTT.

CDR3 DNA: TGTGCCAGCAGTTTATTAGGGGAAGGGAGCAATCAGCCCCAGCATTTT. It specifies CASSLLGEGSNQPQHF. The chain has TRBV27 and TRBJ1-5; tentative D call: TRBD1 (5 bases). Germline V gives CDR1 MNHEY, CDR2 SMNVEV (reference sequence). This CDR3 contains 16 residues. With 1 base removed from V and 1 base from J, the gap between germline ends came to 11 bases.

As DNA, the CDR3 is TGTGCCATCAGTGATCTTGGACAGGGGGTTCGTAACTATGGCTACACCTTC. This encodes CAISDLGQGVRNYGYTF. The chain has TRBV10-3 and TRBJ1-2; 10 nucleotides agree with TRBD1. The J segment lost 1 base and the V segment lost 3 bases, leaving 8 bases of the junction unmatched. The CDR3 totals 17 residues. Germline CDR1 reads ENHRY; CDR2 reads SYGVKD.

V usage is TRBV5-1 and J usage is TRBJ2-7, with 12 nucleotides matching TRBD2. The germline V gene encodes CDR1 SGHRS and CDR2 YFSETQ. The length of the CDR3 is 17 residues. Losses at the gene ends were 0 bases for V and 4 bases for J; bases not matched to a gene: 8. The DNA of the CDR3 is TGCGCCAGCAGCTTGGCCCCGACTAGCGGGAGCCCATACGAGCAGTACTTC. Protein product: CASSLAPTSGSPYEQYF.

The chain has TRBV19 and TRBJ1-6; possible D gene TRBD1, 6 bases. V dropped 7 bases and J dropped 5 bases, with 24 bases sitting between them. The CDR3 totals 18 residues. Germline CDR1 is LNHDA and CDR2 is SQIVND (reference sequence). The CDR3 sequence is CASTPSGGPSEDNSPLHF. CDR3 sequence (DNA): TGTGCCAGTACCCCGAGCGGGGGGCCCTCCGAGGATAATTCACCCCTCCACTTT.

This chain links TRBV24-1 with TRBJ2-7; D is perhaps TRBD2 (6 bases). The CDR3 covers 15 residues. Trimming removed 3 bases at V and 0 bases at J, with 11 bases between. Per the germline V gene, CDR1 is KGHDR and CDR2 is SFDVKD. In nucleotides, the CDR3 is TGTGCCACCAGTGATGGGACTGCAAGCTCCTACGAGCAGTACTTC. Its translation: CATSDGTASSYEQYF.

This chain uses TRBV4-3 with TRBJ1-1, with 10 bases identical to TRBD1. CDR1 LGHNA and CDR2 YSLEER come from the germline V gene. CDR3 length equals 20 residues. V gave up 0 bases and J gave up 0 bases; unmatched junction bases: 13. The CDR3 DNA sequence: TGCGCCAGCAGCCAAGATCTCTGGTTGGGGACAGGGGAACTGAACACTGAAGCTTTCTTT. Translated, it gives CASSQDLWLGTGELNTEAFF.

This chain joins TRBV6-1 and TRBJ1-2; D is ambiguous. The CDR3 loop spans 13 amino acids. The V gene's germline CDR1 is MNHNS and CDR2 SASEGT. V shed 3 bases and J shed 7 bases, with 12 bases lying between them. In DNA form, the CDR3 reads TGTGCCAGCAGTGATGACATCTCCGGTGGCTACACCTTC. Protein: CASSDDISGGYTF.

The chain is built from TRBV11-3 and TRBJ2-3; no reliable D call. The CDR3 has 13 residues. CDR1 and CDR2 (germline): SGHNT, YENEEA. V was pared by 5 bases and J by 0 bases, with 6 bases between. The CDR3 spells CASSPMSTDTQYF. Here the CDR3 DNA reads TGTGCCAGCAGCCCAATGAGCACAGATACGCAGTATTTT.

The rearrangement links TRBV11-3 to TRBJ2-7, with D hard to call. There are 15 residues in the CDR3. V was clipped by 1 base and J by 3 bases, with 13 bases between them. Germline values: CDR1 SGHNT, CDR2 YENEEA. The CDR3, as DNA: TGTGCCAGCAGCTTAGTTTCCTATCGAGGCTACGAGCAGTACTTC. Translating gives CASSLVSYRGYEQYF. Full variable domain (missing parts from reference TRBV11-3 and TRBJ2-7): EAGVVQSPRYKIIEKKQPVAFWCNPISGHNTLYWYLQNLGQGPELLIRYENEEAVDDSQLPKDRFSAERLKGVDSTLKIQPAELGDSAVYLCASSLVSYRGYEQYFGPGTRLTVT.

CDR3 sequence reads: CASRDSHTEAFF. The CDR3 DNA reads as TGTGCCAGCAGGGACAGTCACACTGAAGCTTTCTTT. The V gene is TRBV2, the J gene TRBJ1-1; the D gene is possibly TRBD1 (6 bases). The V end was cut by 6 bases, the J end by 3 bases, with 8 bases between. This CDR3 contains 12 residues. Germline values: CDR1 SNHLY, CDR2 FYNNEI.

The rearrangement joins TRBV6-5 to TRBJ2-7; D may be TRBD2 (5 bases). CDR3 length: 15 residues. V was cut by 3 bases and J by 2 bases, with 14 bases left in between. The V gene's germline CDR1 is MNHEY and CDR2 SVGAGI. CDR3 residues: CASSYGQAAPYEQYF. DNA for the CDR3: TGTGCCAGCAGTTATGGTCAAGCGGCGCCCTACGAGCAGTACTTC.

Only a few counts were recorded for this clone. The rearrangement joins TRBV6-2 or TRBV6-3 to TRBJ2-5; a weak D match, TRBD2 (6 bases). The CDR3 runs to 15 residues. V lost 4 bases to trimming and J lost 5 bases, with 17 bases between them. CDR1 MNHEY and CDR2 SVGEGT come from the germline V gene. In DNA form, the CDR3 reads TGTGCCAGCAGTTCGCGGGGCCCCCACGTGGAGACCCAGTACTTC. Residues: CASSSRGPHVETQYF.

The chain combines TRBV19 with TRBJ1-2; TRBD1 is a possible D gene (5 bases). Trimming cost V 1 base and J 5 bases, with 8 bases left between them. The CDR3 spans 13 residues. Germline V gives CDR1 LNHDA, CDR2 SQIVND (reference sequence). DNA for the CDR3: TGTGCCAGTAGTATAGCGGGGGGTTATGGCTACACCTTC. It encodes CASSIAGGYGYTF.

This chain joins TRBV19 and TRBJ1-5; no definite D call. V was clipped by 3 bases and J by 3 bases, with 12 bases between them. The germline V gene encodes CDR1 LNHDA and CDR2 SQIVND (reference sequence). The CDR3 sequence is 15 residues long. The CDR3 nucleotides read TGTGCCAGTAGTATGTTAGGAGGAGTCAATCAGCCCCAGCATTTT. It is translated as CASSMLGGVNQPQHF.

V and J are TRBV29-1 and TRBJ2-5, with D tentatively TRBD2 (5 bases). Trimming took 5 bases from V and 5 from J, leaving 12 bases between them. Per the germline V gene, CDR1 is SQVTM and CDR2 is ANQGSEA. The CDR3 covers 12 residues. The CDR3 reads CSVYAGEETQYF. CDR3 nucleotide sequence: TGCAGCGTTTACGCGGGCGAGGAGACCCAGTACTTC.

The V gene is TRBV20-1, the J gene TRBJ2-3; 11 bases match TRBD2. Germline V gene sequence: CDR1 DFQATT, CDR2 SNEGSKA (reference sequence). This CDR3 is 14 amino acids long. V shed 3 bases and J 10 bases; nucleotides not matched to a gene: 9. For the CDR3, the DNA is TGCAGTGCTAGTAGCGGGAGGGCCGAGGGCGCGCAGTATTTT. It yields the protein CSASSGRAEGAQYF.

The chain recombines TRBV18 with TRBJ2-7; 11 nucleotides agree with TRBD2. Germline loops: CDR1 KGHSH, CDR2 LQKENI. The CDR3 runs to 15 residues. V lost 3 bases to trimming and J lost 5 bases; unmatched junction nucleotides: 6. In nucleotides, the CDR3 is TGTGCCAGCTCACCGCCGGGACTAGCGGACCACGAGCAGTACTTC. It encodes CASSPPGLADHEQYF. The complete variable domain, with remaining parts taken from reference TRBV18 and TRBJ2-7, reads NAGVMQNPRHLVRRRGQEARLRCSPMKGHSHVYWYRQLPEEGLKFMVYLQKENIIDESGMPKERFSAEFPKEGPSILRIQQVVRGDSAAYFCASSPPGLADHEQYFGPGTRLTVT.

This clone was seen a few times. V usage is TRBV5-1 and J usage is TRBJ2-5; D not certain. The CDR3 is 12 amino acids. Germline V gives CDR1 SGHRS, CDR2 YFSETQ. Trimming removed 5 bases from V and 4 bases from J, with 9 bases in between. CDR3 residues: CASSPGSETQYF. The CDR3 nucleotides are TGCGCCAGCAGTCCCGGGTCAGAGACCCAGTACTTC. The variable domain in full, completed from reference TRBV5-1 and TRBJ2-5, reads KAGVTQTPRYLIKTRGQQVTLSCSPISGHRSVSWYQQTPGQGLQFLFEYFSETQRNKGNFPGRFSGRQFSNSRSEMNVSTLELGDSALYLCASSPGSETQYFGPGTRLLVL.

This chain links TRBV15 with TRBJ2-7; D may be TRBD2 (5 bases). The V gene lost 5 bases and the J gene lost 1 base, with 15 bases spanning the gap. The CDR3 totals 15 residues. Germline values: CDR1 LNHNV, CDR2 YYDKDF (reference sequence). CDR3 in amino acids: CATSARREFSYEQYF. CDR3 in DNA: TGTGCCACCAGCGCGCGTCGGGAATTTTCCTACGAGCAGTACTTC.

The chain carries TRBV27 and TRBJ1-2, with D maybe TRBD1 (6 bases). CDR1 is MNHEY and CDR2 is SMNVEV in the germline V gene (reference sequence). Trimming stripped 3 bases from V and 2 bases from J, with 10 bases between. The CDR3 extends over 14 amino acids. The CDR3 coding sequence is TGTGCCAGCAGTTTTGACAGGATGAACTATGGCTACACCTTC. It specifies CASSFDRMNYGYTF.

The J gene is TRBJ2-2, the V gene TRBV12-3 or TRBV12-4; D is perhaps TRBD2 (5 bases). The CDR3 extends over 13 amino acids. V lost 7 bases, J lost 7 bases, and 13 bases lay in between. This CDR3 reads CASTPFGVGELFF. In DNA, the CDR3 is TGTGCCAGCACCCCCTTCGGGGTCGGGGAGCTGTTTTTT.

This clone has a single count. The gene calls are TRBV4-3 and TRBJ1-1; TRBD1 is a possible D gene (5 bases). V was shortened by 0 bases and J by 11 bases, with 19 bases between the two germline ends. The CDR3 length is 15 residues. Germline V gives CDR1 LGHNA, CDR2 YSLEER. CDR3 residues: CASSQDVQGRMEAFF. DNA of the CDR3: TGCGCCAGCAGCCAAGATGTTCAGGGAAGGATGGAGGCTTTCTTT.

The chain is built from TRBV3-1 (or the pseudogene TRBV3-2) and TRBJ2-1, with TRBD2 matching 9 bases. The CDR3 is 16 residues long. Germline V gene lookup returns CDR1 LGHDT and CDR2 YNNKEL (reference sequence). V gave up 5 bases and J gave up 8 bases; unmatched junction bases: 13. For the CDR3, the DNA is TGTGCCAGCAGCTCCCAACTAGCGGGTCTAGACTATGAGCAGTTCTTC. Its protein is CASSSQLAGLDYEQFF.

CDR3 DNA sequence: TGTGCCAGCACCAGGACGAACACCGGGGAGCTGTTTTTT. It yields the protein CASTRTNTGELFF. This chain connects TRBV6-5 to TRBJ2-2; D not certain. The CDR3 runs to 13 residues. Trimming stripped 7 bases from V and 0 bases from J, with 6 bases between. In germline, CDR1 is MNHEY, CDR2 SVGAGI.